This is a list of T cell receptor beta chains from one sample in a study of blood T cell repertoires in COVID-19. Sequencing was performed with immunoSEQ multiplex PCR; in TCRdb, only in-frame clones are kept and a portion is missing. The table lists about 220,000 clones, around four fifths of them singletons. Sequencing was done on a sample of peripheral blood. The receptors come from a woman in her 50s with acute or convalescent COVID-19. Each CDR3 is given with its conserved first and last residue. D genes are given only for firm matches. Clone size is not always given. Where it is, it says once, few, many or a class for expanded clones.

size: few
D: NA
V: TRBV28
J: TRBJ1-2
CDR3: CASSYQGFGYTF
DNA: TGTGCCAGCAGTTACCAGGGGTTCGGCTACACCTTC

size: NA
D: TRBD1
V: TRBV5-1
J: TRBJ1-4
CDR3: CASSPGQGFTEKLFF
DNA: TGCGCCAGCAGCCCCGGACAGGGATTCACTGAAAAACTGTTTTTT

size: NA
D: TRBD2
V: TRBV7-6
J: TRBJ2-4
CDR3: CASSANLGLAGGRRGNIQYF
DNA: TGTGCCAGCAGCGCGAACCTCGGACTAGCGGGAGGGAGGAGGGGAAACATTCAGTACTTC

size: NA
D: TRBD1
V: TRBV2
J: TRBJ2-6
CDR3: CASRDSSGANVLTF
DNA: TGTGCCAGTCGGGACAGCTCTGGGGCCAACGTCCTGACTTTC

size: few
D: NA
V: TRBV15
J: TRBJ1-5
CDR3: CATSRDGRYNQPQHF
DNA: TGTGCCACCAGCAGAGATGGCCGATACAATCAGCCCCAGCATTTT

size: NA
D: NA
V: TRBV12-3/TRBV12-4
J: TRBJ1-4
CDR3: CASSHRENEKLFF
DNA: TGTGCCAGCAGCCACAGGGAAAATGAAAAACTGTTTTTT

size: NA
D: TRBD1
V: TRBV9
J: TRBJ1-4
CDR3: CASSVGDRVGEKLFF
DNA: TGTGCCAGCAGCGTCGGGGACAGGGTGGGGGAAAAACTGTTTTTT

size: NA
D: TRBD1
V: TRBV5-1
J: TRBJ1-2
CDR3: CASSITGTDLPYTF
DNA: TGCGCCAGCAGCATAACCGGGACAGACCTACCCTACACCTTC

size: NA
D: TRBD1
V: TRBV28
J: TRBJ1-2
CDR3: CASSSGGTGDLGGYTF
DNA: TGTGCCAGCAGTTCGGGTGGGACAGGGGATTTGGGGGGCTACACCTTC

size: NA
D: TRBD2
V: TRBV28
J: TRBJ2-7
CDR3: CASRTGLAGGGEQYF
DNA: TGTGCCAGCAGAACTGGACTAGCGGGAGGGGGGGAGCAGTACTTC

size: NA
D: NA
V: TRBV6-6
J: TRBJ2-2
CDR3: CASSYQIPGELFF
DNA: TGTGCCAGCAGTTACCAGATCCCCGGGGAGCTGTTTTTT

size: few
D: NA
V: TRBV4-1
J: TRBJ2-1
CDR3: CASSQDTWYYNEQFF
DNA: TGCGCCAGCAGCCAAGATACTTGGTATTACAATGAGCAGTTCTTC

size: few
D: TRBD2
V: TRBV2
J: TRBJ2-1
CDR3: CASSELAGADEQFF
DNA: TGTGCCAGCAGTGAACTGGCGGGAGCGGATGAGCAGTTCTTC

size: NA
D: TRBD1
V: TRBV7-6
J: TRBJ2-3
CDR3: CASSRWAGGATDTQYF
DNA: TGTGCCAGCAGCCGATGGGCAGGGGGAGCTACAGATACGCAGTATTTT

size: once
D: NA
V: TRBV7-3
J: TRBJ1-2
CDR3: CASSLTPRTATQPSINYGYTF
DNA: TGTGCCAGCAGCTTAACACCGCGGACAGCTACTCAGCCGAGTATTAACTATGGCTACACCTTC

size: NA
D: NA
V: TRBV11-2
J: TRBJ2-6
CDR3: CASSLWPGANVLTF
DNA: TGTGCCAGCAGCTTGTGGCCCGGGGCCAACGTCCTGACTTTC

size: NA
D: NA
V: TRBV7-8
J: TRBJ1-3
CDR3: CASSLGPSAGNTIYF
DNA: TGTGCCAGCAGCTTGGGGCCAAGCGCTGGAAACACCATATATTTT

size: NA
D: NA
V: TRBV6-5
J: TRBJ1-5
CDR3: CATRKGVGNQPQHF
DNA: TGTGCCACGAGGAAGGGGGTTGGTAATCAGCCCCAGCATTTT

size: NA
D: TRBD1
V: TRBV28
J: TRBJ1-1
CDR3: CASSWDRATEAFF
DNA: TGTGCCAGCAGCTGGGACAGGGCGACTGAAGCTTTCTTT

size: NA
D: NA
V: TRBV19
J: TRBJ1-2
CDR3: CASGEIGIIGYTF
DNA: TGTGCCAGTGGCGAGATCGGGATTATTGGCTACACCTTC

size: NA
D: NA
V: TRBV6-2/TRBV6-3
J: TRBJ1-1
CDR3: CASSYGMRGTEAFF
DNA: TGTGCCAGCAGTTACGGTATGAGAGGGACTGAAGCTTTCTTT

size: NA
D: NA
V: TRBV28
J: TRBJ1-5
CDR3: CASRPGQRNQPQHF
DNA: TGTGCCAGCAGGCCCGGACAACGGAATCAGCCCCAGCATTTT

size: NA
D: TRBD2
V: TRBV9
J: TRBJ2-7
CDR3: CASSRGLAEYEQYF
DNA: TGTGCCAGCAGCCGTGGACTAGCAGAATACGAGCAGTACTTC

size: NA
D: NA
V: TRBV28
J: TRBJ1-2
CDR3: CASSFGRDDYGYTF
DNA: TGTGCCAGCAGTTTTGGGCGGGACGACTATGGCTACACCTTC

size: NA
D: TRBD1
V: TRBV18
J: TRBJ2-7
CDR3: CASSPGQISYEQYF
DNA: TGTGCCAGCTCACCGGGACAGATCTCCTACGAGCAGTACTTC

size: NA
D: NA
V: TRBV27
J: TRBJ2-1
CDR3: CASSLFLAQGPNEQFF
DNA: TGTGCCAGCAGTTTATTCCTAGCCCAAGGCCCAAATGAGCAGTTCTTC

size: NA
D: NA
V: TRBV3-1/TRBV3-2
J: TRBJ1-2
CDR3: CASSRTTVDGYTF
DNA: TGTGCCAGCAGCCGGACGACAGTGGATGGCTACACCTTC

size: NA
D: NA
V: TRBV3-1/TRBV3-2
J: TRBJ1-3
CDR3: CASSQGDSGNTIYF
DNA: TGTGCCAGCAGCCAGGGAGACTCTGGAAACACCATATATTTT

size: NA
D: NA
V: TRBV11-2
J: TRBJ1-1
CDR3: CASSLWTALNTEAFF
DNA: TGTGCCAGCAGCCTTTGGACAGCTTTGAACACTGAAGCTTTCTTT

size: NA
D: TRBD2
V: TRBV7-2
J: TRBJ2-1
CDR3: CASSSTSGLGNEQFF
DNA: TGTGCCAGCAGCTCGACTAGCGGACTGGGGAATGAGCAGTTCTTC

size: NA
D: TRBD1
V: TRBV6-5
J: TRBJ1-5
CDR3: CASSSFRTGVGQPQHF
DNA: TGTGCCAGCAGTTCCTTCCGGACAGGGGTTGGGCAGCCCCAGCATTTT

size: NA
D: NA
V: TRBV5-1
J: TRBJ2-3
CDR3: CASSFSPSPSTDTQYF
DNA: TGCGCCAGCAGCTTCTCCCCAAGCCCTAGCACAGATACGCAGTATTTT

size: NA
D: TRBD1
V: TRBV6-6
J: TRBJ1-6
CDR3: CASRSTGDPSPLHF
DNA: TGTGCCAGCAGATCTACAGGGGACCCTTCACCCCTCCACTTT

size: NA
D: NA
V: TRBV6-6
J: TRBJ1-2
CDR3: CASLSAGVGAYGYTF
DNA: TGTGCCAGCCTATCCGCCGGGGTGGGGGCCTATGGCTACACCTTC

size: few
D: NA
V: TRBV27
J: TRBJ2-6
CDR3: CASSLRRLNSGANVLTF
DNA: TGTGCCAGCAGTTTACGGCGACTCAACTCTGGGGCCAACGTCCTGACTTTC

size: NA
D: TRBD2
V: TRBV29-1
J: TRBJ2-3
CDR3: CSVKPGLAGGPDTQYF
DNA: TGCAGCGTTAAGCCGGGACTAGCGGGAGGCCCAGATACGCAGTATTTT

size: NA
D: NA
V: TRBV29-1
J: TRBJ1-1
CDR3: CSTWRSPDPEAFF
DNA: TGCAGCACCTGGAGATCCCCAGACCCTGAAGCTTTCTTT

size: NA
D: TRBD1
V: TRBV2
J: TRBJ2-1
CDR3: CASSADRERINEQFF
DNA: TGTGCCAGCAGTGCCGACAGGGAAAGGATCAATGAGCAGTTCTTC

size: few
D: NA
V: TRBV5-1
J: TRBJ2-7
CDR3: CASSLGFAQKDTPYEQYF
DNA: TGCGCCAGCAGCTTGGGTTTCGCGCAGAAGGACACCCCCTACGAGCAGTACTTC

size: NA
D: TRBD1
V: TRBV10-1
J: TRBJ2-3
CDR3: CASSEVRGQGADTQYF
DNA: TGCGCCAGCAGTGAGGTCAGGGGACAGGGGGCAGATACGCAGTATTTT

size: NA
D: TRBD2
V: TRBV5-1
J: TRBJ2-7
CDR3: CASSFAVLAGGFPSYEQYF
DNA: TGCGCCAGCAGCTTCGCGGTGCTAGCGGGAGGTTTCCCCTCCTACGAGCAGTACTTC

size: once
D: NA
V: TRBV3-1/TRBV3-2
J: TRBJ1-2
CDR3: CASSQEGARAGYTF
DNA: TGTGCCAGCAGCCAAGAGGGGGCGCGAGCTGGCTACACCTTC

size: NA
D: TRBD1
V: TRBV2
J: TRBJ2-6
CDR3: CASSLVGGARSGANVLTF
DNA: TGTGCCAGCAGTCTTGTAGGGGGCGCGAGGTCTGGGGCCAACGTCCTGACTTTC

size: once
D: TRBD2
V: TRBV6-1
J: TRBJ2-1
CDR3: CASSEGSAGGNEQFF
DNA: TGTGCCAGCAGTGAAGGGTCAGCGGGAGGCAATGAGCAGTTCTTC

size: NA
D: NA
V: TRBV5-1
J: TRBJ2-2
CDR3: CASSPPGAGTGELFF
DNA: TGCGCCAGCAGCCCTCCAGGGGCTGGAACCGGGGAGCTGTTTTTT

size: NA
D: NA
V: TRBV24-1
J: TRBJ2-6
CDR3: CATSDSRSSGANVLTF
DNA: TGTGCCACCAGTGATTCGAGGAGCTCTGGGGCCAACGTCCTGACTTTC

size: NA
D: TRBD1
V: TRBV12-3/TRBV12-4
J: TRBJ1-1
CDR3: CASSRGTGEAFF
DNA: TGTGCCAGCAGTCGAGGGACAGGGGAAGCTTTCTTT

size: NA
D: TRBD1
V: TRBV7-9
J: TRBJ1-6
CDR3: CASSLGQGANSPLHF
DNA: TGTGCCAGCAGCTTAGGACAGGGGGCTAATTCACCCCTCCACTTT

size: NA
D: TRBD1
V: TRBV2
J: TRBJ1-6
CDR3: CASSEATGGISPLHF
DNA: TGTGCCAGCAGTGAAGCAACAGGGGGCATTTCACCCCTCCACTTT

size: NA
D: NA
V: TRBV29-1
J: TRBJ1-2
CDR3: CSVEDSGEGYTF
DNA: TGCAGCGTTGAAGATTCGGGGGAGGGCTACACCTTC

size: NA
D: TRBD2
V: TRBV28
J: TRBJ2-7
CDR3: CASSLSGTSGHYEQYF
DNA: TGTGCCAGCAGTTTGTCTGGGACTAGCGGACACTACGAGCAGTACTTC